These 23 T cell receptor beta chains were all obtained from the same sample, sequenced in a study of blood T cell repertoires in COVID-19 (dated by TCRdb to between 2020 and 2021). Library preparation employed the immunoSEQ multiplex PCR assay. What TCRdb holds here is the immuneACCESS table cut down to in-frame rearrangements. Part of the clones is not present; checked against another copy, under half of the missing clones reflect an unresolved V gene, and the others are unexplained. The sample profile shows some 350,000 clones; over 75% of them were found once. Of the sample, approximately 5% is held by the ten largest clones. Sequenced material: PBMCs or T cells enriched from blood (not recorded which). These receptors originate from a woman in her twenties or thirties who had recovered from COVID-19.

The CDR3 loop is CASRGGQGAWEQYF. CDR3 sequence (DNA): TGCGCCAGCAGGGGAGGACAGGGGGCATGGGAGCAGTACTTC. The chain has TRBV5-1 and TRBJ2-7, with 11 bases aligning to TRBD1. The J segment lost 7 bases and the V segment lost 5 bases, leaving 8 bases of the junction unmatched. The CDR3 is made up of 14 amino acids. Looked up from germline, CDR1 is SGHRS and CDR2 is YFSETQ.

This chain connects TRBV7-9 to TRBJ2-2, with a tentative D call TRBD2 (6 bases). The CDR3 covers 15 residues. Germline CDR1 and CDR2: SEHNR and FQNEAQ (reference sequence). V lost 5 bases to trimming and J lost 5 bases, with 15 bases between them. The CDR3 DNA reads TGTGCCAGCAGCCGACCGGGACTCCTAACCGGGGAGCTGTTTTTT. It codes for CASSRPGLLTGELFF.

V gene TRBV5-1 combines with J gene TRBJ1-2; D gene uncertain. Germline V gives CDR1 SGHRS, CDR2 YFSETQ. CDR3 length: 14 amino acids. The ends were cut back, 5 bases at V and 1 base at J, with 12 bases in the middle. CDR3 nucleotide sequence: TGCGCCAGCAGTTCAACCGGAGATAACTATGGCTACACCTTC. This sequence encodes CASSSTGDNYGYTF. The full variable domain, with the rest looked up from reference TRBV5-1 and TRBJ1-2, is KAGVTQTPRYLIKTRGQQVTLSCSPISGHRSVSWYQQTPGQGLQFLFEYFSETQRNKGNFPGRFSGRQFSNSRSEMNVSTLELGDSALYLCASSSTGDNYGYTFGSGTRLTVV.

This clone appeared once. J is TRBJ1-1 and V is TRBV3-1 (or the pseudogene TRBV3-2); 9 positions match TRBD1. V gave up 0 bases and J gave up 11 bases; unmatched junction bases: 4. The germline gives CDR1 LGHDT, CDR2 YNNKEL (reference sequence). This CDR3 has 13 residues. The CDR3 nucleotides are TGTGCCAGCAGCCAAGATTACAGGGGGCAGGCTTTCTTT. Protein sequence: CASSQDYRGQAFF.

This chain links TRBV6-5 with TRBJ1-3; D unresolved. V was trimmed by 2 bases and J by 5 bases, leaving 10 bases between them. This CDR3 spans 14 amino acids. Germline assignment: CDR1 MNHEY and CDR2 SVGAGI. CDR3 amino acids: CASSYTMLRNTIYF. Written as DNA, the CDR3 is TGTGCCAGCAGTTACACTATGTTAAGAAACACCATATATTTT.

J is TRBJ2-1 and V is TRBV19, with TRBD1 matching 8 bases. This CDR3 has 13 residues. Germline assignment: CDR1 LNHDA and CDR2 SQIVND (reference sequence). The trim removed 5 bases at V and 12 bases at J, leaving 9 bases unmatched. The CDR3 spells CASSPNGQGLQFF. CDR3 nucleotide sequence: TGTGCCAGTAGTCCCAACGGACAGGGCCTGCAGTTCTTC.

CDR3: CASSQTPGAPEAFF. Written as DNA, the CDR3 is TGCGCCAGCAGCCAGACCCCAGGGGCCCCTGAAGCTTTCTTT. The chain links TRBV5-1 to TRBJ1-1; D is possibly TRBD1 (6 bases). The germline gives CDR1 SGHRS, CDR2 YFSETQ. Trimming cost V 4 bases and J 6 bases, with 16 bases left between them. The CDR3 is 14 amino acids.

Concerning this clone: Its ends do not fully match the called genes, so a read error is possible. V and J are TRBV18 and TRBJ1-4, with 7 nucleotides matching TRBD1. This CDR3 spans 15 amino acids. Germline V gene data show CDR1 as KGHSH and CDR2 as LQKENI. CDR3 in DNA: TGTGCCAGCTCACCACCGGGACAGACTATTGAAAAACTGTTTTTT. It is translated as CASSPPGQTIEKLFF.

The rearrangement joins TRBV5-1 to TRBJ2-1; the match to TRBD1 covers 11 bases. CDR3 size: 15 residues. The V and J ends lost 4 bases and 2 bases, in that order; junction bases with no gene match: 2. The germline V gene has CDR1 SGHRS and CDR2 YFSETQ. CDR3 sequence reads: CASSGGQGAYNEQFF. CDR3 coding DNA: TGCGCCAGCAGCGGGGGACAGGGGGCCTACAATGAGCAGTTCTTC.

DNA of the CDR3: TGTGCCAGCAGTTACCCCGGACAGGGCTTCTACGAGCAGTACTTC. Translation: CASSYPGQGFYEQYF. The V call is TRBV6-2 or TRBV6-3, the J call TRBJ2-7, with 8 nucleotides matching TRBD1. Germline values: CDR1 MNHEY, CDR2 SVGEGT. CDR3 length: 15 residues. V shed 2 bases, J shed 3 bases, and the junction held 6 bases outside the gene matches.

The chain is built from TRBV7-8 and TRBJ1-3; D ambiguous. V shed 3 bases and J shed 2 bases, with 5 bases lying between them. Per germline, CDR1 SGHVS and CDR2 FQNEAQ. This CDR3 comprises 13 residues. The CDR3 sequence: CASSFLPGNTIYF. The CDR3 coding sequence is TGTGCCAGCAGCTTTCTACCTGGAAACACCATATATTTT. Looking up the rest from reference TRBV7-8 and TRBJ1-3 gives the full variable domain: GAGVSQSPRYKVAKRGQDVALRCDPISGHVSLFWYQQALGQGPEFLTYFQNEAQLDKSGLPSDRFFAERPEGSVSTLKIQRTQQEDSAVYLCASSFLPGNTIYFGEGSWLTVV.

The CDR3 loop reads CASSDTGQSLAFF. The CDR3 coding sequence is TGCGCCAGCAGCGACACTGGACAGTCACTAGCTTTCTTT. The rearrangement links TRBV10-1 to TRBJ1-1; weak D call: TRBD1 (6 bases). This CDR3 region has 13 residues. The V gene lost 6 bases and the J gene lost 10 bases, with 18 bases spanning the gap. Per germline, CDR1 WNHNN and CDR2 SYGVQD (reference sequence).

This clone was counted a few times. The chain carries TRBV11-2 and TRBJ2-1; 12 bases agree with TRBD2. CDR1 is SGHAT, CDR2 FQNNGV, per germline. J gave up 3 bases and V 3 bases, and 3 bases lay outside the gene matches. The CDR3 loop spans 16 amino acids. This CDR3 reads CASSFLAGGLYNEQFF. CDR3 DNA sequence: TGTGCCAGCAGCTTTCTAGCGGGGGGGCTCTACAATGAGCAGTTCTTC.

CDR3: CASSPGQFSSYEQYF. CDR3 coding DNA: TGCGCCAGCAGCCCCGGACAGTTTAGCTCCTACGAGCAGTACTTC. The chain has TRBV5-1 and TRBJ2-7; D may be TRBD1 (6 bases). V lost 4 bases and J 0 bases, leaving 14 bases between the germline ends. This CDR3 is 15 amino acids long. Germline V CDR1 and CDR2: SGHRS, YFSETQ. Drawing the rest from reference TRBV5-1 and TRBJ2-7, the complete variable domain is KAGVTQTPRYLIKTRGQQVTLSCSPISGHRSVSWYQQTPGQGLQFLFEYFSETQRNKGNFPGRFSGRQFSNSRSEMNVSTLELGDSALYLCASSPGQFSSYEQYFGPGTRLTVT.

J is TRBJ1-3 and V is TRBV6-5, with 8 bases aligning to TRBD1. This CDR3 is built from 16 residues. V shed 0 bases and J 7 bases; nucleotides not matched to a gene: 8. Germline CDR1 MNHEY, CDR2 SVGAGI. As DNA, the CDR3 is TGTGCCAGCAGTTACTCTTATCGACAGGGGAGGAACACCATATATTTT. Translation gives CASSYSYRQGRNTIYF.

The chain links TRBV19 to TRBJ1-6; tentatively, D is TRBD1 (5 bases). Germline values: CDR1 LNHDA, CDR2 SQIVND (reference sequence). V shed 7 bases and J shed 8 bases, with 12 bases lying between them. The CDR3 runs 13 residues. CDR3 in DNA: TGTGCCAGTAAAGGGGCGATGGATTCACCCCTCCACTTT. As protein: CASKGAMDSPLHF.

The gene calls are TRBV19 and TRBJ2-5, with D tentatively TRBD1 (5 bases). The CDR3 is 13 amino acids. Germline V gene data show CDR1 as LNHDA and CDR2 as SQIVND (reference sequence). Trimming took off 7 bases at V and 1 base at J, with 10 bases between the two ends. The CDR3 DNA reads as TGTGCCAGTACCCCCCAGGGCCAAGAGACCCAGTACTTC. Its protein product is CASTPQGQETQYF.

The chain has TRBV6-5 and TRBJ2-2, with 7 bases identical to TRBD1. V was clipped by 5 bases and J by 3 bases; unmatched bases: 6. This CDR3 has 15 amino acids. Germline V gives CDR1 MNHEY, CDR2 SVGAGI. The CDR3 DNA reads TGTGCCAGCAGTCGAGGGACAGAGCACACCGGGGAGCTGTTTTTT. It translates to CASSRGTEHTGELFF.

The chain employs TRBV5-1 and TRBJ1-1; the D gene is possibly TRBD1 (5 bases). Trimming stripped 0 bases from V and 0 bases from J, with 18 bases between. Germline V gives CDR1 SGHRS, CDR2 YFSETQ. The CDR3 runs to 18 residues. The CDR3 protein is CASSLDLGRPNMNTEAFF. For the CDR3, the DNA is TGCGCCAGCAGCTTGGACTTGGGGCGTCCCAACATGAACACTGAAGCTTTCTTT.

The chain joins TRBV5-8 to TRBJ1-2; D unresolved. Germline V gene sequence: CDR1 SGHTS, CDR2 YDEGEE. Trimming took 0 bases from V and 8 from J, leaving 8 bases between them. The CDR3 is made up of 12 amino acids. CDR3 in amino acids: CASSLAPGGYTF. In nucleotides, the CDR3 is TGTGCCAGCAGCTTGGCTCCAGGCGGCTACACCTTC.

The rearrangement links TRBV7-9 to TRBJ1-4; 7 nucleotides line up with TRBD1. Germline values: CDR1 SEHNR, CDR2 FQNEAQ (reference sequence). CDR3 length: 13 amino acids. V trimming: 5 bases; J trimming: 8 bases; junction bases outside the gene matches: 5. The CDR3: CASSGRDREKLFF. The DNA of the CDR3 is TGTGCCAGCAGCGGCCGGGACAGAGAAAAACTGTTTTTT.

The chain couples TRBV6-5 to TRBJ1-6, with D maybe TRBD1 (5 bases). V lost 6 bases and J lost 7, with 13 bases in between. The CDR3 runs to 14 residues. Germline lookup yields CDR1 MNHEY and CDR2 SVGAGI. In nucleotides, the CDR3 is TGTGCCAGCAGGCGAGGACAAGGGAATTCACCCCTCCACTTT. It yields the protein CASRRGQGNSPLHF.

The CDR3: CACTGGTNTGELFF. The CDR3 nucleotides read TGCGCCTGTACGGGGGGAACGAACACCGGGGAGCTGTTTTTT. The chain couples TRBV5-1 to TRBJ2-2, with 7 bases fitting TRBD2. CDR1 and CDR2 (germline): SGHRS, YFSETQ. This CDR3 is built from 14 residues. The ends lost 10 bases at V and 0 bases at J; junction bases unmatched: 6.